These T cell receptor beta chains were read from a single sample in a study of shared clonotypes between healthy human individuals. Libraries were prepared by immunoSEQ multiplex PCR; TCRdb keeps only in-frame clonotypes and omits some of them. The sample lists 2,500,000 or so clones, approximately 92% seen once, with around 0.15% in the top ten. Specimen: naive CD4+ T cells sorted from blood. These receptors were taken from a young man in good health. CDR3s include the opening cysteine and the closing phenylalanine or tryptophan. D genes are given only for firm matches. Clone size is shown for a subset of rows, as once, few, many or a class of expanded clone.

clone_size	v_call	j_call	d_call	cdr3_nt	cdr3_aa
-	TRBV6-6	TRBJ1-2	TRBD1	TGTGCCAGCAGTCGCCAGGGGGCCGGCTATGGCTACACCTTC	CASSRQGAGYGYTF
-	TRBV7-9	TRBJ2-3	-	TGTGCCAGCAGCTTAGGAACAGGCACAGATACGCAGTATTTT	CASSLGTGTDTQYF
-	TRBV7-2	TRBJ2-2	-	TGTGCCAGCAGCTTAGTAGTCGGGGAGCTGTTTTTT	CASSLVVGELFF
-	TRBV28	TRBJ2-1	-	TGTGCCAGCAGCCTAAAGTCAGCGCGGGTGAACCGTGATTCCTACAATGAGCAGTTCTTC	CASSLKSARVNRDSYNEQFF
once	TRBV5-5	TRBJ2-7	-	TGTGCCAGCAGCTCCCCCGTATCCCACTCCTACGAGCAGTACTTC	CASSSPVSHSYEQYF
-	TRBV6-5	TRBJ2-1	TRBD1	TGTGCCAGCAGACGGGACAGCCGAAACAATGAGCAGTTCTTC	CASRRDSRNNEQFF
-	TRBV6-5	TRBJ2-7	-	TGTGCCAGCAGTTACCCGGGGACGTCGCAAGCCTACGAGCAGTACTTC	CASSYPGTSQAYEQYF
-	TRBV30	TRBJ1-1	-	TGTGCCTTCCTACGGGGGGAGGCTGAAGCTTTCTTT	CAFLRGEAEAFF
-	TRBV12-5	TRBJ2-3	-	TGTGCTAGTGGTTTCGCAGCGGTTACAGGCATTAGCACAGATACGCAGTATTTT	CASGFAAVTGISTDTQYF
-	TRBV5-1	TRBJ1-5	-	TGCGCCAGCAGCTTAAGTGACAGAACCAATCAGCCCCAGCATTTT	CASSLSDRTNQPQHF
-	TRBV9	TRBJ2-2	-	TGTGCCAGCAGCGTAGGAGGGACCGGGGGGGAGCTGTTTTTT	CASSVGGTGGELFF
once	TRBV29-1	TRBJ2-7	-	TGCAGCGTTGAACGAGGGGGTTACGAGCAGTACTTC	CSVERGGYEQYF
-	TRBV5-1	TRBJ2-7	TRBD2	TGCGCCAGCAGCTCGGCGGCTCGGGCGGGAGGGTACGAGCAGTACTTC	CASSSAARAGGYEQYF
-	TRBV30	TRBJ1-2	-	TGTGCCTGGACGGGCTTCCGGGACGGCGGGGAGAATGGCTACACCTTC	CAWTGFRDGGENGYTF
-	TRBV7-9	TRBJ1-1	TRBD1	TGTGCCAGCAGCTTAAAGGGGGCGGACACTGAAGCTTTCTTT	CASSLKGADTEAFF
-	TRBV2	TRBJ1-2	TRBD1	TGTGCCAGCTTTGGGACAGGGGGAAACTATGGCTACACCTTC	CASFGTGGNYGYTF
-	TRBV19	TRBJ1-2	-	TGTGCCAGGGAGCCGACAGATTTTAACTATGGCTACACCTTC	CAREPTDFNYGYTF
-	TRBV11-2	TRBJ2-1	TRBD2	TGTGCCAGCAGCATATATAGCGGGAGCCTTTCCTACAATGAGCAGTTCTTC	CASSIYSGSLSYNEQFF
once	TRBV5-5	TRBJ1-3	TRBD1	TGTGCCAGCAGCACCGGGACAGAGGGAAACACCATATATTTT	CASSTGTEGNTIYF
-	TRBV30	TRBJ2-3	TRBD2	TGTGCCTGGAGTCCTCGGACTAGCGGGAGGGCGACCCGCACAGATACGCAGTATTTT	CAWSPRTSGRATRTDTQYF